The present TCR beta chain was sequenced within a study of spatial heterogeneity in lung cancer. Time point specified: sample taken at primary tumor resection. Carried by each TCR cDNA molecule was a unique molecular identifier. TCRdb itself ran the 5' RACE reads through MiXCR, one entry per CDR3 protein. The repertoire consists of 9,500 to 10,000 distinct CDR3 sequences, with over 6% occurring once and the leading ten covering 10%. Overall study results and limits: In tumors, expanded intratumoral alpha and beta TCR counts tracked mutation counts.

The length of the CDR3 is 12 residues. Trimming removed 5 bases from V and 10 bases from J; junction bases left unmatched: 8. Germline CDR1 reads DFQATT; CDR2 reads SNEGSKA (reference sequence). This clonotype is labeled as medium-sized. Its antigen is as yet unknown. The gene calls are TRBV20-1 and TRBJ2-1, with TRBD1 identical over 7 bases. The source material was lung tumor tissue, sampled at surgery. The clonotype originates from a male donor with early-stage non-small cell lung cancer. In nucleotides, the CDR3 is TGCAGTGCTCCCCCCGACAGGGAAGAGCAGTTCTTC. Protein sequence: CSAPPDREEQFF.